A single sample gave rise to the 10 T cell receptor beta chains below, sequenced in a study of T cell responses to AZD1222 COVID-19 vaccine. Method: immunoSEQ multiplex PCR; TCRdb's copy keeps in-frame clones and lacks some. Of roughly 120,000 clones listed, around 90% are singletons. Sequencing used peripheral blood, obtained 28 days after the second AZD1222 dose. The receptors were gathered from an adult who received the AZD1222 COVID-19 vaccine.

In its sample, this clone was seen once. The V gene is TRBV9, the J gene TRBJ1-1; D call uncertain. V was clipped by 4 bases and J by 0 bases, with 22 bases between them. The CDR3 runs to 18 residues. Germline CDR1 reads SGDLS; CDR2 reads YYNGEE. CDR3 sequence (DNA): TGTGCCAGCAGCCCATCCCAAGGTGGAGCGACCGTGAACACTGAAGCTTTCTTT. Residues: CASSPSQGGATVNTEAFF.

This clone was seen once. The V gene is TRBV6-1, the J gene TRBJ1-1; TRBD1 might be the D (5 bases). The ends were cut back, 2 bases at V and 5 bases at J, with 9 bases in the middle. The CDR3 spans 13 residues. Germline CDR1 MNHNS, CDR2 SASEGT. The CDR3 protein is CASSERGDTEAFF. The CDR3 region has the DNA TGTGCCAGCAGTGAACGGGGGGATACTGAAGCTTTCTTT.

J is TRBJ1-2 and V is TRBV19; the D is unclear. Trimming shortened V by 0 bases and J by 4 bases, and 6 bases separated the two germline ends. Germline CDR1 LNHDA, CDR2 SQIVND (reference sequence). The CDR3 contains 13 residues. Here the CDR3 reads CASSIEAGYGYTF. The DNA for the CDR3 is TGTGCCAGTAGTATAGAGGCGGGCTATGGCTACACCTTC.

V and J are TRBV24-1 and TRBJ1-5, with D perhaps matching TRBD1 (5 bases). CDR1 KGHDR and CDR2 SFDVKD come from the germline V gene. V was trimmed by 4 bases and J by 10 bases, leaving 10 bases between them. CDR3 length: 12 residues. This CDR3 reads CATSDYDSPQHF. In DNA, the CDR3 is TGTGCCACCAGTGACTATGACAGTCCCCAGCATTTT.

This clone has a handful of counts. The J gene is TRBJ2-1, the V gene TRBV13, with TRBD2 identical over 7 bases. Germline CDR1 is PRHDT and CDR2 is FYEKMQ (reference sequence). CDR3 length: 15 residues. J gave up 3 bases and V 6 bases, and 8 bases lay outside the gene matches. This CDR3 is CASRGGTQNYNEQFF. In DNA form, the CDR3 reads TGTGCCAGCAGGGGAGGGACTCAGAACTACAATGAGCAGTTCTTC. Complete variable domain (other parts from reference TRBV13 and TRBJ2-1): AAGVIQSPRHLIKEKRETATLKCYPIPRHDTVYWYQQGPGQDPQFLISFYEKMQSDKGSIPDRFSAQQFSDYHSELNMSSLELGDSALYFCASRGGTQNYNEQFFGPGTRLTVL.

V and J are TRBV27 and TRBJ1-1; D ambiguous. The CDR3 contains 13 residues. Trimming took off 0 bases at V and 0 bases at J, with 2 bases between the two ends. The germline V gene encodes CDR1 MNHEY and CDR2 SMNVEV (reference sequence). The DNA for the CDR3 is TGTGCCAGCAGTTTATCTGTGAACACTGAAGCTTTCTTT. Its protein is CASSLSVNTEAFF.

This clone was recorded only once. The chain joins TRBV2 to TRBJ2-1; 9 bases line up with TRBD2. Trimming at V came to 7 bases and at J to 2 bases, leaving 3 bases not matched to a gene. The CDR3 is 14 amino acids. Looked up from germline, CDR1 is SNHLY and CDR2 is FYNNEI. The CDR3 region is CASMRTSAYNEQFF. In nucleotides, the CDR3 is TGTGCCAGCATGAGGACTAGCGCCTACAATGAGCAGTTCTTC.

V usage is TRBV5-5 and J usage is TRBJ2-2; 9 nucleotides align to TRBD1. J was trimmed by 1 base and V by 1 base; bases with no gene match: 5. Germline values: CDR1 SGHKS, CDR2 YYEKEE (reference sequence). The CDR3 is made up of 17 amino acids. DNA for the CDR3: TGTGCCAGCAGCTTGTGGGGACAGGGATTGAACACCGGGGAGCTGTTTTTT. Amino acids: CASSLWGQGLNTGELFF.

CDR3 nucleotides: TGTGCCAGCAGACCCTCGGGGGCCTACGAGCAGTACTTC. Amino acids: CASRPSGAYEQYF. The chain links TRBV2 to TRBJ2-7; D may be TRBD2 (6 bases). Germline assignment: CDR1 SNHLY and CDR2 FYNNEI. This CDR3 is built from 13 residues. V lost 6 bases to trimming and J lost 2 bases, with 11 bases between them.

The chain employs TRBV30 and TRBJ1-5; 9 bases match TRBD1. The CDR3 is made up of 16 amino acids. Germline V gene sequence: CDR1 GTSNPN, CDR2 SVGIG (reference sequence). The trim removed 0 bases at V and 7 bases at J, leaving 10 bases unmatched. CDR3 region: CAWSVTGTGLGQPQHF. In DNA, the CDR3 is TGTGCCTGGAGTGTAACCGGGACAGGGCTTGGGCAGCCCCAGCATTTT.